The 19 T cell receptor beta chains below all came from one sample that was sequenced in a study of T cell responses to AZD1222 COVID-19 vaccine. Measured with immunoSEQ multiplex PCR; TCRdb has only the in-frame clones, and not every one. This sample has some 120,000 clones, with 88% found just once. The input for sequencing was peripheral blood, taken on day 0 of AZD1222 vaccination. These receptors came from an adult in good health.

This chain links TRBV10-3 with TRBJ1-2, with TRBD1 matching over 7 bases. The V segment lost 3 bases and the J segment 5 bases; nucleotides outside the gene matches: 6. Per germline, CDR1 ENHRY and CDR2 SYGVKD. This CDR3 has 14 residues. The CDR3 DNA reads as TGTGCCATCAGTGAATTGACAGGGCGGTATGGCTACACCTTC. Amino acid sequence: CAISELTGRYGYTF.

This rearrangement joins TRBV4-2 to TRBJ2-7, with 10 nucleotides matching TRBD2. The ends lost 1 base at V and 2 bases at J; junction bases unmatched: 2. CDR3 length: 15 residues. Germline values: CDR1 LGHNA, CDR2 YNFKEQ. The CDR3 nucleotides read TGTGCCAGCAGCCAAGCCCTAGCGGGGGCCTACGAGCAGTACTTC. Protein product: CASSQALAGAYEQYF.

The chain has TRBV5-1 and TRBJ2-3, with a tentative D call TRBD1 (6 bases). V shed 5 bases and J shed 0 bases, with 7 bases lying between them. CDR3 length equals 13 residues. Germline values: CDR1 SGHRS, CDR2 YFSETQ. The CDR3 bases are TGCGCCAGCAGTACAGGGAGCACAGATACGCAGTATTTT. It encodes CASSTGSTDTQYF.

This clone was recorded once. This sequence joins TRBV5-1 and TRBJ1-2; TRBD1 agrees at 7 bases. The junction had 11 bases not matched to a gene; V was cut back by 1 base and J by 8 bases. There are 15 residues in the CDR3. From germline, CDR1 is SGHRS and CDR2 YFSETQ. As DNA, the CDR3 is TGCGCCAGCAGCTTGTTACTCGGACAGGACGGGGGCTACACCTTC. Its translation is CASSLLLGQDGGYTF.

The V call is TRBV3-1 (or the pseudogene TRBV3-2), the J call TRBJ2-1; D might be TRBD2 (6 bases). The CDR3 extends over 14 amino acids. Germline CDR1 and CDR2: LGHDT and YNNKEL (reference sequence). The V gene lost 0 bases and the J gene lost 11 bases, with 14 bases spanning the gap. The CDR3 sequence: CASSQEGLGSQQFF. The CDR3 coding sequence is TGTGCCAGCAGCCAAGAGGGACTGGGGTCTCAGCAGTTCTTC.

The rearrangement links TRBV28 to TRBJ1-1, with TRBD1 as a possible D gene (5 bases). Germline-derived CDR1 and CDR2 are MDHEN and SYDVKM. The CDR3 length is 15 residues. Trimming removed 2 bases at V and 5 bases at J, with 15 bases between. CDR3 sequence (DNA): TGTGCCAGCAGTTTACAGGGCACAGGCAGAACTGAAGCTTTCTTT. Protein: CASSLQGTGRTEAFF.

This chain links TRBV5-1 with TRBJ2-7; TRBD2 is a possible D gene (6 bases). Trimming shortened V by 1 base and J by 1 base, and 21 bases separated the two germline ends. The CDR3 is 18 amino acids. In germline, CDR1 is SGHRS, CDR2 YFSETQ. CDR3 nucleotide sequence: TGCGCCAGCAGCTTGACTGGGGGGTGGCAGGGTAAGTCCTACGAGCAGTACTTC. Its translation: CASSLTGGWQGKSYEQYF.

The chain recombines TRBV7-9 with TRBJ2-7; D may be TRBD1 (6 bases). Trimming removed 5 bases from V and 4 bases from J, with 12 bases in between. The CDR3 loop spans 13 amino acids. The germline V gene encodes CDR1 SEHNR and CDR2 FQNEAQ (reference sequence). CDR3 residues: CASSKTDSYEQYF. The CDR3 DNA sequence: TGTGCCAGCAGCAAAACGGACAGTTACGAGCAGTACTTC.

The chain links TRBV23-1 to TRBJ1-5; 7 bases match TRBD1. TRBV23-1 is recorded as an ORF, its role being uncertain. The CDR3 contains 14 residues. The junction had 4 bases not matched to a gene; V was cut back by 8 bases and J by 0 bases. CDR3: CASGTDPSNQPQHF. CDR3 coding DNA: TGCGCCAGCGGGACAGACCCTAGCAATCAGCCCCAGCATTTT.

The chain carries TRBV2 and TRBJ1-5; perhaps TRBD1 as D (6 bases). With 0 bases removed from V and 7 bases from J, the gap between germline ends came to 10 bases. There are 14 residues in the CDR3. Germline CDR1 SNHLY, CDR2 FYNNEI. The CDR3 DNA reads TGTGCCAGCAGTGAAGCCACAGGGAGGCAGCCCCAGCATTTT. Amino acids: CASSEATGRQPQHF.

The chain couples TRBV11-3 to TRBJ2-5, with D hard to call. The CDR3 spans 13 residues. The germline CDR1 and CDR2 sequences are SGHNT and YENEEA. Trimming removed 1 base at V and 4 bases at J, with 7 bases between. CDR3 nucleotide sequence: TGTGCCAGCAGCTTAGGGTCGGTAGAGACCCAGTACTTC. Amino acids: CASSLGSVETQYF.

The genes are TRBV7-9 and TRBJ1-6; 8 bases agree with TRBD1. V lost 7 bases to trimming and J lost 0 bases; unmatched junction nucleotides: 8. Germline lookup yields CDR1 SEHNR and CDR2 FQNEAQ (reference sequence). The CDR3 covers 17 residues. The CDR3 DNA sequence: TGTGCCAGCACTCTAAAGGGACAGGACTCCTATAATTCACCCCTCCACTTT. Translation gives CASTLKGQDSYNSPLHF.

This rearrangement joins TRBV5-4 to TRBJ2-7; no clear D. Deletions cut 3 bases from V and 2 bases from J, with 18 bases between. The V gene's germline CDR1 is SGHNT and CDR2 YYREEE (reference sequence). This CDR3 is 16 amino acids long. The CDR3 sequence is CASSYSPAGQPYEQYF. The CDR3 DNA sequence: TGTGCCAGCAGCTATTCCCCGGCTGGCCAGCCCTACGAGCAGTACTTC.

The CDR3: CASSQDRLLAGITYEQYF. For the CDR3, the DNA is TGTGCCAGCAGCCAAGATCGTTTACTAGCGGGGATTACCTACGAGCAGTACTTC. This chain connects TRBV3-1 (or the pseudogene TRBV3-2) to TRBJ2-7; 10 bases line up with TRBD2. The germline CDR1 and CDR2 sequences are LGHDT and YNNKEL (reference sequence). Trimming at V came to 0 bases and at J to 2 bases, leaving 10 bases not matched to a gene. The CDR3 spans 18 residues.

The rearrangement uses TRBV19 and TRBJ1-5, with no clear D. V was pared by 9 bases and J by 7 bases, with 13 bases between. Germline V gene data show CDR1 as LNHDA and CDR2 as SQIVND (reference sequence). The CDR3 sequence is 12 residues long. Here the CDR3 DNA reads TGTGCCAGCAGTCGGAGCGAGCAGCCCCAGCATTTT. It encodes CASSRSEQPQHF.

The CDR3 DNA sequence: TGTGCCAGCAGCGTAGAGGGCGAGGGGTGGTCACCCCTCCACTTT. Protein product: CASSVEGEGWSPLHF. The genes are TRBV9 and TRBJ1-6, with D perhaps matching TRBD1 (5 bases). V was trimmed by 0 bases and J by 10 bases, leaving 14 bases between them. This CDR3 spans 15 amino acids. CDR1 SGDLS and CDR2 YYNGEE come from the germline V gene.

The chain is built from TRBV13 and TRBJ1-4; D gene uncertain. The V and J ends lost 0 bases and 8 bases respectively, with 10 bases between them. The CDR3 spans 14 residues. Germline V CDR1 and CDR2: PRHDT, FYEKMQ (reference sequence). The CDR3: CASSLGRMGEKLFF. The CDR3 bases are TGTGCCAGCAGCTTAGGTCGGATGGGAGAAAAACTGTTTTTT.

This clone was picked up a small number of times. The chain combines TRBV3-1 (or the pseudogene TRBV3-2) with TRBJ1-4, with D hard to call. This CDR3 has 14 amino acids. Per the germline V gene, CDR1 is LGHDT and CDR2 is YNNKEL (reference sequence). V was trimmed by 1 base and J by 3 bases, leaving 6 bases between them. CDR3 DNA: TGTGCCAGCAGCCAAGGACCATCTAATGAAAAACTGTTTTTT. Amino acid sequence: CASSQGPSNEKLFF.

The chain joins TRBV5-1 to TRBJ2-5, with a possible D match to TRBD1 (6 bases). The CDR3 covers 18 residues. V was pared by 1 base and J by 2 bases, with 21 bases between. Looked up from germline, CDR1 is SGHRS and CDR2 is YFSETQ. CDR3 nucleotide sequence: TGCGCCAGCAGCTTGTCGGTCCTGGGGCAGGGGCTACAAGAGACCCAGTACTTC. Translated: CASSLSVLGQGLQETQYF.